Listed below are T cell receptor beta chains from one sample, sequenced in a study of blood T cell repertoires in COVID-19. Using immunoSEQ multiplex PCR, the repertoire was profiled, and TCRdb retains in-frame clones only, with some absent. The data hold around 29,000 clones, with 60% to 85% observed a single time. Sequenced sample: peripheral blood. These receptor sequences come from an older woman with active or convalescent COVID-19. Both conserved end residues are part of each CDR3. The D gene is left open where the match is weak. Where a row states a size, it is once, few, many or the class of an expanded clone; other rows omit it.

V gene	D gene	clone size	J gene	CDR3 length	CDR3 protein	CDR3 DNA
TRBV18	TRBD1	.	TRBJ1-3	15	CASSTGQGAGNTIYF	TGTGCCAGCTCAACGGGACAGGGAGCAGGAAACACCATATATTTT
TRBV11-1	.	few	TRBJ1-1	16	CASSFSGQFMNTEAFF	TGTGCCAGCAGCTTTTCTGGGCAGTTTATGAACACTGAAGCTTTCTTT
TRBV6-5	TRBD1	.	TRBJ1-1	15	CASSSDRRPYTEAFF	TGTGCCAGCAGTTCGGACAGGCGGCCTTACACTGAAGCTTTCTTT
TRBV25-1	TRBD1	.	TRBJ2-1	16	CASSAPYRGRYNEQFF	TGTGCCAGCAGTGCTCCGTACAGGGGACGTTACAATGAGCAGTTCTTC
TRBV5-8	TRBD2	.	TRBJ2-1	16	CASSPSAGGWYNEQFF	TGTGCCAGCAGCCCTTCAGCGGGAGGGTGGTACAATGAGCAGTTCTTC
TRBV7-2	.	.	TRBJ1-2	15	CASSLAPKTVYGYTF	TGTGCCAGCAGCTTAGCGCCTAAGACTGTATATGGCTACACCTTC
TRBV6-6	TRBD1	.	TRBJ1-2	12	CASSTGTGGYTF	TGTGCCAGCAGTACAGGGACAGGGGGCTACACCTTC
TRBV7-7	TRBD1	.	TRBJ2-2	14	CASSLDRATGELFF	TGTGCCAGCAGCTTGGACAGGGCGACCGGGGAGCTGTTTTTT
TRBV7-8	.	.	TRBJ1-1	14	CASSLVPSGTEAFF	TGTGCCAGCAGCTTAGTTCCCTCGGGAACTGAAGCTTTCTTT
TRBV5-6	.	.	TRBJ1-5	15	CASSSRAGGNQPQHF	TGTGCCAGCAGCTCAAGGGCAGGGGGCAATCAGCCCCAGCATTTT
TRBV2	.	.	TRBJ1-4	19	CASSVRSLETLTTNEKLFF	TGTGCCAGCAGTGTGAGGAGCTTGGAAACTCTAACAACTAATGAAAAACTGTTTTTT
TRBV9	TRBD2	.	TRBJ2-1	15	CASSGGLAEYNEQFF	TGTGCCAGCAGCGGGGGACTAGCGGAGTACAATGAGCAGTTCTTC
TRBV19	TRBD1	.	TRBJ1-2	13	CASRKGQGYGYTF	TGTGCCAGTAGAAAGGGACAGGGTTATGGCTACACCTTC
TRBV4-1	TRBD1	few	TRBJ1-2	12	CASRGQAEGYTF	TGCGCCAGCAGGGGACAGGCGGAGGGCTACACCTTC
TRBV5-6	.	.	TRBJ2-1	13	CASSAVGGNEQFF	TGTGCCAGCAGCGCAGTGGGGGGTAATGAGCAGTTCTTC
TRBV11-3	TRBD2	.	TRBJ2-1	16	CASSLSGTSTTNEQFF	TGTGCCAGCAGCTTATCCGGGACTAGCACCACCAATGAGCAGTTCTTC
TRBV7-5	.	.	TRBJ2-5	13	CAGRAMKRETQYF	TGTGCCGGGAGGGCGATGAAAAGAGAGACCCAGTACTTC
TRBV3-1/TRBV3-2	TRBD2	.	TRBJ2-7	16	CASSQEGGGTPYEQYF	TGTGCCAGCAGCCAAGAAGGCGGGGGGACCCCCTACGAGCAGTACTTC
TRBV5-1	.	once	TRBJ2-3	14	CASSARLELDTQYF	TGCGCCAGCAGCGCCAGACTGGAGTTGGATACGCAGTATTTT
TRBV4-1	.	.	TRBJ2-6	16	CASSQDQVAGANVLTF	TGCGCCAGCAGCCAAGACCAGGTGGCTGGGGCCAACGTCCTGACTTTC
TRBV7-9	.	.	TRBJ1-1	15	CASSLAAQRNTEAFF	TGTGCCAGCAGCTTAGCCGCACAGAGGAACACTGAAGCTTTCTTT
TRBV6-1	TRBD2	.	TRBJ2-1	14	CASSESGRKNEQFF	TGTGCCAGCAGTGAGAGCGGGAGAAAGAATGAGCAGTTCTTC
TRBV7-6	.	.	TRBJ1-2	15	CASSLGAGSGYGYTF	TGTGCCAGCAGCTTAGGTGCAGGGTCGGGCTATGGCTACACCTTC
TRBV29-1	.	few	TRBJ1-1	12	CSASQGNTEAFF	TGCAGCGCTTCACAGGGGAACACTGAAGCTTTCTTT
TRBV9	.	few	TRBJ2-7	14	CASSVESGSHEQYF	TGTGCCAGCAGCGTAGAATCGGGAAGCCACGAGCAGTACTTC
TRBV18	.	.	TRBJ2-2	15	CASSLWTDDTGELFF	TGTGCCAGCTCACTTTGGACAGACGACACCGGGGAGCTGTTTTTT
TRBV7-2	TRBD1	.	TRBJ2-7	15	CASSLTGGAFYEQYF	TGTGCCAGCAGCTTGACAGGGGGCGCATTCTACGAGCAGTACTTC
TRBV18	TRBD1	.	TRBJ1-4	14	CASSLDRANEKLFF	TGTGCCAGCTCACTTGACAGGGCAAATGAAAAACTGTTTTTT
TRBV5-1	.	.	TRBJ2-1	15	CVSSLESAVYNEQFF	TGCGTCAGCAGCTTGGAATCAGCGGTATACAATGAGCAGTTCTTC
TRBV6-5	TRBD1	.	TRBJ1-4	13	CASSPRGDEKLFF	TGTGCCAGCAGCCCCAGGGGGGATGAAAAACTGTTTTTT
TRBV15	.	.	TRBJ2-3	17	CATSRDRTGYISDTQYF	TGTGCCACCAGCAGAGACAGAACAGGGTACATTTCAGATACGCAGTATTTT
TRBV29-1	.	once	TRBJ1-3	14	CSVEAAGERNTIYF	TGCAGCGTTGAGGCGGCAGGGGAGCGAAACACCATATATTTT
TRBV6-5	TRBD1	.	TRBJ2-1	15	CASSWTGGANNEQFF	TGTGCCAGCAGTTGGACAGGGGGCGCTAATAATGAGCAGTTCTTC
TRBV13	.	.	TRBJ1-1	12	CASSVGGTEAFF	TGTGCCAGCAGCGTTGGAGGCACTGAAGCTTTCTTT
TRBV30	TRBD2	.	TRBJ2-5	16	CAWSGGTSGDQETQYF	TGTGCCTGGAGCGGGGGAACTAGCGGGGACCAAGAGACCCAGTACTTC
TRBV5-8	.	.	TRBJ1-4	14	CASSSNRVEEKLFF	TGTGCCAGCAGCTCTAACAGGGTAGAGGAAAAACTGTTTTTT
TRBV19	.	once	TRBJ2-7	13	CASSRTSTYEQYF	TGTGCCAGTAGTAGGACATCTACCTACGAGCAGTACTTC
TRBV6-5	.	.	TRBJ2-2	14	CAIGEGDNAGELFF	TGTGCCATTGGGGAAGGGGATAACGCCGGGGAGCTGTTTTTT